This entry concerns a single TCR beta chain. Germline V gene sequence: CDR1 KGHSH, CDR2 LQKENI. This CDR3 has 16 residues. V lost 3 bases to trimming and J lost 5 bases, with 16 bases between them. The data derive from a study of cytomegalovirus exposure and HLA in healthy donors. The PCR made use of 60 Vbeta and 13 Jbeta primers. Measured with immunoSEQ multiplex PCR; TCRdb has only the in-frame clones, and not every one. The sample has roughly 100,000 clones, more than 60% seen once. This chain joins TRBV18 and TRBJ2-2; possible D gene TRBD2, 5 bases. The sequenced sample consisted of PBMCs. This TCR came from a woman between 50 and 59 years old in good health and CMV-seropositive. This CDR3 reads CASSPLSSDLTGELFF. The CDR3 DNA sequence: TGTGCCAGCTCACCGCTCTCATCGGACTTAACCGGGGAGCTGTTTTTT.